The 29 T cell receptor beta chains in this list originate from one sample, sequenced in a study of T-cell memory formation after mild COVID-19. Using its own MiXCR run on the 5' RACE reads, TCRdb lists one record per CDR3 protein. The top ten hold 20% to 25% of the sample, which has 390,000 or so distinct CDR3 sequences, approximately 15% seen once. Sequencing used PBMCs or a T cell subset sorted from them (not recorded which). The source is a young man who had mild COVID-19 (a few samples of this study predate the infection). Cell type and time point are not known.

This chain links TRBV7-9 with TRBJ2-1; no definite D call. Between the trimmed V and J ends, which lost 8 bases and 4 bases, there was a span of 15 bases. CDR3 length: 14 residues. Germline CDR1 and CDR2: SEHNR and FQNEAQ (reference sequence). For the CDR3, the DNA is TGTGCCAGCCTGGGTAGAAGCCTGTACAATGAGCAGTTCTTC. Translated, it gives CASLGRSLYNEQFF. The complete variable domain, with remaining parts taken from reference TRBV7-9 and TRBJ2-1, reads DTGVSQNPRHKITKRGQNVTFRCDPISEHNRLYWYRQTLGQGPEFLTYFQNEAQLEKSRLLSDRFSAERPKGSFSTLEIQRTEQGDSAMYLCASLGRSLYNEQFFGPGTRLTVL.

This clonotype has more than one count but fewer than ten. The chain links TRBV27 to TRBJ2-3; 12 bases are shared with TRBD2. The ends lost 5 bases at V and 4 bases at J; junction bases unmatched: 7. CDR3 length: 16 amino acids. Germline values: CDR1 MNHEY, CDR2 SMNVEV (reference sequence). Written as DNA, the CDR3 is TGTGCCAGCAGTCCAATACTAGCGGGGGGCCCAGATACGCAGTATTTT. It codes for CASSPILAGGPDTQYF.

This clonotype was picked up many times. The chain couples TRBV6-2 or TRBV6-3 to TRBJ2-7, with 7 bases aligning to TRBD1. This CDR3 contains 15 residues. The V gene end was trimmed by 0 bases and the J gene end by 6 bases; junction bases not matched to a gene: 8. CDR1 is MNHEY, CDR2 SVGEGT, per germline. The CDR3 spells CASSYSPKGGIEQYV. In nucleotides, the CDR3 is TGTGCCAGCAGTTACTCCCCTAAAGGGGGCATCGAGCAGTACGTC.

V gene TRBV3-1 combines with J gene TRBJ2-5; no reliable D call. From germline, CDR1 is LGHDT and CDR2 YNNKEL (reference sequence). The length of the CDR3 is 15 residues. Trimming left V 1 base short and J 4 bases short, with 13 bases between. This CDR3 is CASSQVSGLLETQYF. In DNA, the CDR3 is TGTGCCAGCAGCCAAGTTTCCGGCCTCCTAGAGACCCAGTACTTC.

On this clonotype: At one end the junction does not follow the germline gene, possibly because of a read error. The rearrangement links TRBV7-9 to TRBJ2-6; possible D gene TRBD1, 7 bases. This CDR3 region has 18 residues. CDR1 is SEHNR, CDR2 FQNEAQ, per germline (reference sequence). The CDR3 loop is CAISLDRDSTSGANVLTF. CDR3 DNA: TGTGCCATCAGCCTCGACAGGGACTCAACCTCTGGGGCCAACGTCCTGACTTTC.

This clonotype appeared a few times. V is TRBV12-3 or TRBV12-4 and J is TRBJ2-5; D call uncertain. V was pared by 5 bases and J by 1 base, with 11 bases between. This CDR3 has 14 amino acids. CDR3 sequence reads: CASSQNPGQETQYF. CDR3 sequence (DNA): TGTGCCAGCAGTCAAAATCCGGGCCAAGAGACCCAGTACTTC.

The chain joins TRBV6-6 to TRBJ1-6, with 7 bases identical to TRBD1. The CDR3 runs to 18 residues. J was trimmed by 2 bases and V by 5 bases; bases with no gene match: 12. The germline gives CDR1 MNHNY, CDR2 SVGAGI (reference sequence). CDR3 DNA: TGTGCCAGCAGTCTCCCCCTAACAGGGGTCACCTATAATTCACCCCTCCACTTT. Amino acids: CASSLPLTGVTYNSPLHF.

V and J are TRBV5-1 and TRBJ1-6; weak D call: TRBD1 (5 bases). Per germline, CDR1 SGHRS and CDR2 YFSETQ. The CDR3 loop spans 15 amino acids. The V and J ends lost 4 bases and 8 bases respectively, with 16 bases between them. CDR3 residues: CASSGGQGIYSPLHF. The CDR3 DNA is TGCGCCAGCAGCGGCGGCCAGGGAATCTATTCACCCCTCCACTTT. Combining the CDR3 with reference TRBV5-1 and TRBJ1-6 gives the whole variable domain KAGVTQTPRYLIKTRGQQVTLSCSPISGHRSVSWYQQTPGQGLQFLFEYFSETQRNKGNFPGRFSGRQFSNSRSEMNVSTLELGDSALYLCASSGGQGIYSPLHFGNGTRLTVT.

This clonotype showed up just a few times. The chain carries TRBV29-1 and TRBJ1-4; TRBD1 matches at 7 bases. Germline-derived CDR1 and CDR2 are SQVTM and ANQGSEA. V lost 7 bases to trimming and J lost 7 bases; unmatched junction nucleotides: 9. The CDR3 is 13 residues long. This CDR3 reads CSGQGGAGEKLFF. In DNA, the CDR3 is TGCAGCGGGCAAGGGGGCGCGGGTGAAAAACTGTTTTTT.

The genes are TRBV6-2 or TRBV6-3 and TRBJ1-2; D gene uncertain. Germline V CDR1 and CDR2: MNHEY, SVGEGT. The CDR3 is 15 amino acids. Trimming took 7 bases from V and 3 from J, leaving 18 bases between them. DNA for the CDR3: TGTGCCAGCACCTTCCGGGAGGGCTCCGACTATGGCTACACCTTC. Translation: CASTFREGSDYGYTF.

This clonotype was observed a handful of times. Compared with germline, one end of the junction differs, possibly owing to a read error. The chain recombines TRBV6-5 with TRBJ2-3, with 8 bases aligning to TRBD1. This CDR3 comprises 14 residues. CDR1 is MNHEY, CDR2 SVGAGI, per germline. The CDR3 sequence is CASSYGQGTYTQYF. The CDR3 DNA is TGTGCCAGCAGTTACGGACAGGGCACATATACGCAGTATTTT.

This clonotype has more than one count but fewer than ten. This sequence joins TRBV21-1 and TRBJ2-7; the table assigns TRBD1, which was not confirmed against the DNA. TRBV21-1 is flagged as a pseudogene. The CDR3 extends over 16 amino acids. The CDR3, as DNA: TGTGCCAGCAGCCTCCGGGATGGGACAGCGTTCTACGAGCAGTACTTC. Its translation is CASSLRDGTAFYEQYF.

The rearrangement uses TRBV24-1 and TRBJ2-7; D call uncertain. Trimming pared 0 bases from V and 2 bases from J, leaving 10 bases between. The CDR3 consists of 15 residues. CDR1 KGHDR and CDR2 SFDVKD come from the germline V gene. Here the CDR3 reads CATSDLAHSPYEQYF. For the CDR3, the DNA is TGTGCCACCAGTGATTTGGCCCATAGCCCCTACGAGCAGTACTTC.

This clonotype was seen at least ten times. This chain uses TRBV5-1 with TRBJ2-1; 9 bases agree with TRBD1. Losses at the gene ends were 5 bases for V and 4 bases for J; bases not matched to a gene: 7. CDR1 SGHRS and CDR2 YFSETQ come from the germline V gene. The CDR3 contains 15 residues. DNA of the CDR3: TGCGCCAGCAGTTCCGGGACAGGGAGGTACAATGAGCAGTTCTTC. Protein: CASSSGTGRYNEQFF.

The rearrangement links TRBV6-1 to TRBJ2-2; D gene unclear. V lost 8 bases, J lost 0 bases, and 10 bases lay in between. The CDR3 is 14 amino acids. Germline V gene sequence: CDR1 MNHNS, CDR2 SASEGT. The CDR3 spells CASHLQTNTGELFF. The DNA for the CDR3 is TGTGCCAGCCACTTGCAGACGAACACCGGGGAGCTGTTTTTT.

This clonotype appeared a few times. The chain is built from TRBV7-3 and TRBJ1-2; 8 bases map to TRBD1. There are 13 residues in the CDR3. Germline CDR1 SGHTA, CDR2 FQGTGA. With 3 bases clipped from V and 6 bases from J, the junction kept 3 bases outside the gene matches. CDR3 residues: CASSFSGGNGYTF. The CDR3 DNA reads TGTGCCAGCAGCTTTTCAGGGGGCAATGGCTACACCTTC.

J is TRBJ1-5 and V is TRBV6-2 or TRBV6-3; tentatively, D is TRBD1 (5 bases). Germline loops: CDR1 MNHEY, CDR2 SVGEGT. CDR3 length: 13 residues. V lost 6 bases to trimming and J lost 6 bases, with 12 bases between them. The chain's CDR3 is CASSPEGLQPQHF. The CDR3 bases are TGTGCCAGCAGCCCGGAGGGGCTTCAGCCCCAGCATTTT.

This clonotype was observed a handful of times. The chain employs TRBV7-2 and TRBJ1-6, with unresolved D. The CDR3 extends over 12 amino acids. Trimming left V 4 bases short and J 9 bases short, with 7 bases between. Germline CDR1 and CDR2: SGHTA and FQGNSA. CDR3 sequence reads: CASSYGFSPLHF. CDR3 in DNA: TGTGCCAGCAGCTACGGATTTTCACCCCTCCACTTT. The whole variable domain, remainder taken from reference TRBV7-2 and TRBJ1-6, is GAGVSQSPSNKVTEKGKDVELRCDPISGHTALYWYRQSLGQGLEFLIYFQGNSAPDKSGLPSDRFSAERTGGSVSTLTIQRTQQEDSAVYLCASSYGFSPLHFGNGTRLTVT.

The V gene is TRBV7-6, the J gene TRBJ1-6; TRBD1 might be the D (5 bases). V was shortened by 3 bases and J by 8 bases, with 11 bases between the two germline ends. CDR1 and CDR2 (germline): SGHVS, FNYEAQ. The CDR3 is made up of 14 amino acids. The CDR3 loop is CASSFGGADSPLHF. For the CDR3, the DNA is TGTGCCAGCAGCTTCGGAGGGGCCGATTCACCCCTCCACTTT.

This clonotype was seen a few times. The CDR3 bases are TGTGCCAGCAGCCCACTGGCAGGGGAGCTGTTTTTT. Protein sequence: CASSPLAGELFF. The chain recombines TRBV5-6 with TRBJ2-2, with D uncertain. The germline gives CDR1 SGHDT, CDR2 YYEEEE. The CDR3 runs 12 residues. Trimming pared 4 bases from V and 8 bases from J, leaving 9 bases between.

This clonotype has ten or more counts. This chain uses TRBV7-9 with TRBJ2-5; a weak D match, TRBD1 (5 bases). V dropped 2 bases and J dropped 3 bases, with 7 bases sitting between them. Germline CDR1 and CDR2: SEHNR and FQNEAQ (reference sequence). The CDR3 totals 13 residues. The CDR3 here is CASSLWGEETQYF. CDR3 bases: TGTGCCAGCAGCTTATGGGGCGAAGAGACCCAGTACTTC. Supplemented by reference TRBV7-9 and TRBJ2-5, the full variable domain reads DTGVSQNPRHKITKRGQNVTFRCDPISEHNRLYWYRQTLGQGPEFLTYFQNEAQLEKSRLLSDRFSAERPKGSFSTLEIQRTEQGDSAMYLCASSLWGEETQYFGPGTRLLVL.

V is TRBV15 and J is TRBJ2-1; 10 bases are a match to TRBD2. J was trimmed by 1 base and V by 1 base; bases with no gene match: 1. In germline, CDR1 is LNHNV, CDR2 YYDKDF (reference sequence). The CDR3 consists of 16 residues. The CDR3 reads CATSRVAGGSYNEQFF. The CDR3, as DNA: TGTGCCACCAGCAGAGTAGCGGGGGGATCCTACAATGAGCAGTTCTTC.

In this sample, this clonotype turned up a few times. The chain uses TRBV5-6 and TRBJ1-1, with TRBD1 identical over 7 bases. This CDR3 is 15 amino acids long. J gave up 2 bases and V 4 bases, and 8 bases lay outside the gene matches. CDR1 and CDR2 (germline): SGHDT, YYEEEE. The CDR3 nucleotides read TGTGCCAGCAGCCACGCATACAGGGGAAACACTGAAGCTTTCTTT. It encodes CASSHAYRGNTEAFF. Full variable domain (rest looked up from reference TRBV5-6 and TRBJ1-1): DAGVTQSPTHLIKTRGQQVTLRCSPKSGHDTVSWYQQALGQGPQFIFQYYEEEERQRGNFPDRFSGHQFPNYSSELNVNALLLGDSALYLCASSHAYRGNTEAFFGQGTRLTVV.

The chain uses TRBV7-9 and TRBJ2-1; D gene unclear. V gave up 5 bases and J gave up 8 bases, with 10 bases separating them. Germline assignment: CDR1 SEHNR and CDR2 FQNEAQ (reference sequence). This CDR3 has 12 amino acids. The CDR3 sequence is CASSLRAYEQFF. The CDR3 region has the DNA TGTGCCAGCAGCCTACGGGCTTATGAGCAGTTCTTC.

This clonotype was seen only a few times. The V and J genes are TRBV9 and TRBJ1-1; TRBD1 aligns across 7 bases. The CDR3 contains 14 residues. Per the germline V gene, CDR1 is SGDLS and CDR2 is YYNGEE. Trimming cost V 7 bases and J 0 bases; bases outside gene matches: 6. CDR3 sequence reads: CASGPGGMNTEAFF. CDR3 nucleotides: TGTGCCAGCGGACCAGGGGGTATGAACACTGAAGCTTTCTTT.

This rearrangement joins TRBV9 to TRBJ2-5, with unresolved D. The germline V and J ends were trimmed by 0 bases and 4 bases, with 16 bases remaining between them. Germline CDR1 SGDLS, CDR2 YYNGEE. The CDR3 is 16 residues long. CDR3 residues: CASSVDGTGRPETQYF. CDR3 in DNA: TGTGCCAGCAGCGTAGATGGTACGGGCCGTCCAGAGACCCAGTACTTC.

The chain joins TRBV20-1 to TRBJ2-7; the match to TRBD1 covers 9 bases. After removal of 0 bases from V and 5 bases from J, the junction contained 8 bases not matched to a gene. The CDR3 sequence is 15 residues long. The germline V gene has CDR1 DFQATT and CDR2 SNEGSKA (reference sequence). The CDR3 region has the DNA TGCAGTGCTAGAGATCCGGGACAGGGTACCCACGAGCAGTACTTC. Translated, it gives CSARDPGQGTHEQYF.

The V and J genes are TRBV29-1 and TRBJ2-3; TRBD1 might be the D (5 bases). Deletions cut 6 bases from V and 1 base from J, with 5 bases between. This CDR3 region has 11 residues. Germline assignment: CDR1 SQVTM and CDR2 ANQGSEA. The CDR3 nucleotides are TGCAGCGTCAGGGGCACAGATACGCAGTATTTT. Translating gives CSVRGTDTQYF.

The rearrangement joins TRBV4-3 to TRBJ1-3; TRBD1 agrees at 7 bases. There are 16 residues in the CDR3. Germline CDR1 and CDR2: LGHNA and YSLEER. V was pared by 1 base and J by 0 bases, with 3 bases of the junction left unmatched. This CDR3 is CASSQGQGISGNTIYF. In nucleotides, the CDR3 is TGCGCCAGCAGCCAAGGACAGGGCATCTCTGGAAACACCATATATTTT.